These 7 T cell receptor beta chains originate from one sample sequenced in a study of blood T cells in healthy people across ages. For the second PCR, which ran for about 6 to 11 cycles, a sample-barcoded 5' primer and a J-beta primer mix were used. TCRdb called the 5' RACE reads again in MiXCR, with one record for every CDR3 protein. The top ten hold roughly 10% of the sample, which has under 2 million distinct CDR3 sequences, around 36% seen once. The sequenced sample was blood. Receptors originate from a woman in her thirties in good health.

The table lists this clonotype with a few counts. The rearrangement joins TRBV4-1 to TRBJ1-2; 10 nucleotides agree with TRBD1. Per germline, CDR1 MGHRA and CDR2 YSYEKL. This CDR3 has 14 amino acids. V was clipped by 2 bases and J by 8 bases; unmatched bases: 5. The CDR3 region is CASSQTGTGDGYTF. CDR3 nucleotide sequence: TGCGCCAGCAGCCAAACCGGGACAGGGGACGGCTACACCTTC.

The DNA of the CDR3 is TGTGCCAGCAGCCCCTCTTTCGCTAGCGGGATTGCAGATACGCAGTATTTT. It is translated as CASSPSFASGIADTQYF. This chain uses TRBV7-9 with TRBJ2-3, with 9 bases lining up with TRBD2. The CDR3 is made up of 17 amino acids. V trimming: 5 bases; J trimming: 4 bases; junction bases outside the gene matches: 13. Germline V gene sequence: CDR1 SEHNR, CDR2 FQNEAQ (reference sequence).

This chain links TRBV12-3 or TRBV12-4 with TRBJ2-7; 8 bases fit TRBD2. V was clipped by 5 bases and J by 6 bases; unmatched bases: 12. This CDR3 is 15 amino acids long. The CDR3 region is CASSVSPGLVGEQYF. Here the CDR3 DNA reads TGTGCCAGCAGTGTTTCCCCGGGACTAGTAGGCGAGCAGTACTTC.

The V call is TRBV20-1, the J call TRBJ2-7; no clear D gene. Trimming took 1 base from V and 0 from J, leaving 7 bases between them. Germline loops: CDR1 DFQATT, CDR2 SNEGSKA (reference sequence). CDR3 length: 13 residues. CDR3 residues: CSARVLNSYEQYF. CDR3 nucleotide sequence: TGCAGTGCTAGAGTCTTGAACTCCTACGAGCAGTACTTC.

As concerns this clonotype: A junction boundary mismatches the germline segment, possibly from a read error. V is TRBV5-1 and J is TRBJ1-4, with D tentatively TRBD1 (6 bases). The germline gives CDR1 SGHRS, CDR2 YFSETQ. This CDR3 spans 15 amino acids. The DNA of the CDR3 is TGCGCCAGCAGCTTGAGGGGGACGACAGGTGAAAAACGGTTTTTT. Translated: CASSLRGTTGEKRFF.

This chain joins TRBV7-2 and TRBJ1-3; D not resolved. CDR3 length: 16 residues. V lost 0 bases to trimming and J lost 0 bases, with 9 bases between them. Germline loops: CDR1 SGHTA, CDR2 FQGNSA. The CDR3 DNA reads TGTGCCAGCAGCTTAGCGCCGGCAACCTCTGGAAACACCATATATTTT. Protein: CASSLAPATSGNTIYF.

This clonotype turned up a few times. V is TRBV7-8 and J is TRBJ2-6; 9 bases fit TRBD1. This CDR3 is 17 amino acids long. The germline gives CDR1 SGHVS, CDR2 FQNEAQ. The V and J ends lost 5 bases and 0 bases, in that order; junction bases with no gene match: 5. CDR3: CASSPTGGVSGANVLTF. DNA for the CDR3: TGTGCCAGCAGCCCCACAGGGGGCGTCTCTGGGGCCAACGTCCTGACTTTC.